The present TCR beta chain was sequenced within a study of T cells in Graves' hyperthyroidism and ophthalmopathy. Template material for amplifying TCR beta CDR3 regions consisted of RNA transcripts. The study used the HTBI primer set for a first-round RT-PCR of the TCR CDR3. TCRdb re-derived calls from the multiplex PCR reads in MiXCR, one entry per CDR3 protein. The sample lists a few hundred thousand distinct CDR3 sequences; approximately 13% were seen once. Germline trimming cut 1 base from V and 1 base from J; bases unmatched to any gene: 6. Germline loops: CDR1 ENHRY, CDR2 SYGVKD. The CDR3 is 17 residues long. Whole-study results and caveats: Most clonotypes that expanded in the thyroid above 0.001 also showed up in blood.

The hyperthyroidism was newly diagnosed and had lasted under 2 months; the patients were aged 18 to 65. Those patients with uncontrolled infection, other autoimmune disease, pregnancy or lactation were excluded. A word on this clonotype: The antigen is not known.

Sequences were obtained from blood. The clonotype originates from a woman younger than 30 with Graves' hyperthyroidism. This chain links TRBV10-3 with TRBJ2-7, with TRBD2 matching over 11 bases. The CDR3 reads CAISELWTSGLSYEQYF. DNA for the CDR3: TGTGCCATCAGTGAGTTATGGACTAGCGGGCTATCCTACGAGCAGTACTTC.